This T cell receptor beta chain was sequenced for a study of identical twins. Findings and limits, study-wide: In beta out-of-frame sequences, the excess sharing between twins was weaker. The same donors were not followed; conclusions instead depended on cross-sectional statistical analysis.

A template switching step contributed a universal primer site, while unique molecular identifiers were present in the cDNA. Via MiXCR, TCRdb re-called the 5' RACE reads, giving one row per CDR3 protein. The table has 1.5 million to 2 million distinct CDR3 sequences, roughly a third seen once. Notes on this clonotype: What it recognizes is unknown.

This CDR3 is built from 15 residues. V was pared by 8 bases and J by 5 bases, with 10 bases of the junction left unmatched. Germline loops: CDR1 SGHVS, CDR2 FQNEAQ. The source material was cord blood. The V and J genes are TRBV7-8 and TRBJ2-5, with 11 nucleotides matching TRBD2. The sequence was collected from a newborn girl in good health. CDR3 residues: CASRTIAGGQETQYF. The DNA for the CDR3 is TGTGCCAGCCGGACTATAGCGGGGGGGCAGGAGACCCAGTACTTC.